There are a few counts of the clone carrying this T cell receptor beta chain. Trimming took 8 bases from V and 2 from J, leaving 27 bases between them. CDR1 is SGHVS, CDR2 FQNEAQ, per germline. CDR3 size: 18 residues. There were TCR beta CDR3 regions amplified from RNA transcripts. First-round RT-PCR targeting the TCR CDR3 was performed with the HTBI primer set. TCRdb passed the multiplex PCR reads through MiXCR, listing each CDR3 protein once. Among a few hundred thousand distinct CDR3 sequences listed, about 13% were seen once. The record originates from a study of T cells in Graves' hyperthyroidism and ophthalmopathy.

Source material: blood. The receptor was derived from a young man with Graves' hyperthyroidism that later progressed to Graves' ophthalmopathy. This chain uses TRBV7-8 with TRBJ1-2, with D tentatively TRBD1 (6 bases). CDR3 protein: CASSWGGPGSPPNYGYTF. CDR3 nucleotide sequence: TGTGCCAGCTCCTGGGGGGGGCCAGGGTCACCCCCCAACTATGGCTACACCTTC. Supplemented by reference TRBV7-8 and TRBJ1-2, the full variable domain reads GAGVSQSPRYKVAKRGQDVALRCDPISGHVSLFWYQQALGQGPEFLTYFQNEAQLDKSGLPSDRFFAERPEGSVSTLKIQRTQQEDSAVYLCASSWGGPGSPPNYGYTFGSGTRLTVV.